Shown below are 4 T cell receptor beta chains from a single sample sequenced in a study of Tregs in tolerant kidney transplant recipients. The method was immunoSEQ multiplex PCR; TCRdb's version includes in-frame clones alone and lacks a portion of them. The sample shows fewer than 55,000 clones, and under 0.9% sits with its ten largest clones. Material: CD4+ T cells from blood, obtained before the transplant. These receptors all stem from a human donor who received a combined kidney and bone marrow transplant.

As for this clone: The read ends 3 residues early relative to the CDR3; the germline J gene fills the gap. This chain links TRBV18 with TRBJ2-7; 8 bases agree with TRBD1. The CDR3 is 16 residues long. The trim removed 6 bases at V and 5 bases at J, leaving 15 bases unmatched. CDR1 is KGHSH, CDR2 LQKENI, per germline. The part of the CDR3 DNA that was read is TGTGCCAGCTCGCCCTCTGGACAGGGTGAGGAGAACGAG. This encodes CASSPSGQGEENE. The whole CDR3 sequence reads CASSPSGQGEENEQYF.

Points on this clone: The read stops 3 residues short of the end of the CDR3; the missing end is completed from the germline J gene. J is TRBJ1-4 and V is TRBV30, with D unclear. The CDR3 spans 14 residues. In germline, CDR1 is GTSNPN, CDR2 SVGIG (reference sequence). The V and J ends lost 3 bases and 8 bases respectively, with 16 bases between them. CDR3 in amino acids: CAWRRSGVKEKLFF. Partial CDR3 DNA: TGTGCCTGGAGGCGTTCCGGGGTGAAAGAAAAA.

Details on this clone: The read ends 3 residues shy of where the CDR3 ends; the end is completed using the germline J gene. The chain has TRBV18 and TRBJ1-1; 10 positions agree with TRBD1. V shed 3 bases and J 1 base; nucleotides not matched to a gene: 2. The CDR3 runs to 15 residues. CDR1 and CDR2 from the germline V gene are KGHSH and LQKENI. CDR3 sequence: CASSPRTGGNTEAFF. The sequenced part of the CDR3 DNA is TGTGCCAGCTCACCCCGGACAGGGGGGAACACTGAA.

Remarks on this clone: The read ends 3 residues before the CDR3 terminus; that terminus is restored from the germline J gene. The V and J genes are TRBV18 and TRBJ2-7; D is uncertain. Trimming left V 0 bases short and J 0 bases short, with 6 bases between. CDR1 and CDR2 (germline): KGHSH, LQKENI. The CDR3 runs to 14 residues. The covered CDR3 bases are TGTGCCAGCTCACCACCGCCGGGCTCCTACGAG. It codes for CASSPPPGSYE. The CDR3 reads in full as CASSPPPGSYEQYF.